This TCR beta chain is from a study of blood T cell repertoires in COVID-19. About the research overall: From the United States, Italy and Spain came samples of acute and convalescent COVID-19.

Original processing notes: Amplifying reference gene primers gave estimates of nucleated cell counts. TCRdb's copy holds only in-frame clones and misses some; the assay was immunoSEQ multiplex PCR. The V and J calls and clone size were taken over from that table, and D and trimming were inferred from the DNA. The sample includes 250,000 to 350,000 clones, just under 90% of them seen just once. This CDR3 is built from 12 residues. Trimming cost V 8 bases and J 4 bases, with 11 bases left between them. From germline, CDR1 is LNHDA and CDR2 SQIVND (reference sequence). Recruited during active infection, patients (from Seattle) were subsequently followed longitudinally.

The sample taken for sequencing was peripheral blood. This chain joins TRBV19 and TRBJ1-1, with D maybe TRBD1 (6 bases). This TCR derives from a woman aged 45-59 years with COVID-19, enrolled during active disease. CDR3 amino acids: CASQTGFTEAFF. The DNA for the CDR3 is TGTGCCAGTCAAACAGGGTTCACTGAAGCTTTCTTT.